This T cell receptor (beta chain) was identified during a study of CD8+ T cells in alopecia areata. The overall study: Treated patients were scored for severity by percent of scalp affected.

Treatment meaning: oral pan-JAK inhibitor, 5-10 mg twice daily. Sequencing relied on a cDNA template that was reverse transcribed from extracted RNA. Assay: immunoSEQ multiplex PCR; the TCRdb copy retains only in-frame clones and omits some. The profile covers more than 100,000 clones, with under 90% appearing a single time and around 10% taken by the ten largest. General study results and limits: Clarity of TCR sharing across patients fell short of that in mice, possibly HLA-related. In scalp and blood, many expanded lesional clones persisted during tofacitinib. Tofacitinib significantly lowered scalp clonality and expanded CD8+ clones among the top 100.

Of note for this clone: The antigen is unknown.

In germline, CDR1 is SGDLS, CDR2 YYNGEE. CDR3 length: 16 residues. V trimming: 1 base; J trimming: 2 bases; junction bases outside the gene matches: 6. The chain recombines TRBV9 with TRBJ2-3; 8 positions agree with TRBD2. The sequencing here drew on CD8+ T cells sorted from blood, taken at approximately week 34, from a patient treated with tofacitinib. The receptor's source is a human donor with alopecia areata. CDR3 sequence: CASSVSGSGDTDTQYF. DNA for the CDR3: TGTGCCAGCAGCGTAAGCGGGAGTGGGGACACAGATACGCAGTATTTT.